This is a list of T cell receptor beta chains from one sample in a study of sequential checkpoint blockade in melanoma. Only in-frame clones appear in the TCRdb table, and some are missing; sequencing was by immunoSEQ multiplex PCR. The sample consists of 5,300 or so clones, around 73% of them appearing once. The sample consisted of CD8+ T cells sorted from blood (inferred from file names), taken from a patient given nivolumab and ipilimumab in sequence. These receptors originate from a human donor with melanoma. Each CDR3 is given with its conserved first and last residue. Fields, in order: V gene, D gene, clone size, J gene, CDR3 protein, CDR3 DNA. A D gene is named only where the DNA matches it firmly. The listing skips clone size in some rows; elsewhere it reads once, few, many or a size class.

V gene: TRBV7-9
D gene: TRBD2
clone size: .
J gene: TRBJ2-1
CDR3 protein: CASSSRGAYNEQFF
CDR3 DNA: TGTGCCAGCAGCTCTCGGGGGGCCTACAATGAGCAGTTCTTC

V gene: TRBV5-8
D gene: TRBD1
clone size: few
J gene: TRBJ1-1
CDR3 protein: CASSQDSGGNTEAFF
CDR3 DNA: TGCGCCAGCAGCCAAGATTCAGGGGGGAACACTGAAGCTTTCTTT

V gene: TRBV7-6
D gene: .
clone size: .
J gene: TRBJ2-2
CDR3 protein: CASSSNRFTGELFF
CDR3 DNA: TGTGCCAGCAGCTCGAACAGGTTTACCGGGGAGCTGTTTTTT

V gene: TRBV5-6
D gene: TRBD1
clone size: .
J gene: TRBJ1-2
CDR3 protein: CASSGEDRVNYGYTF
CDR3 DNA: TGTGCCAGCAGCGGGGAGGACAGGGTTAACTATGGCTACACCTTC

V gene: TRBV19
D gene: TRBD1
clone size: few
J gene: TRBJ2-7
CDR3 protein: CASSIALVDRDSAYEQYF
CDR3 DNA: TGTGCCAGTAGTATAGCCCTAGTGGACCGGGACAGCGCTTACGAGCAGTACTTC

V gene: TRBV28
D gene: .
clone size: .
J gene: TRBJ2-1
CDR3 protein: CASRILGINEQFF
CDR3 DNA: TGTGCCAGCAGGATACTAGGTATCAATGAGCAGTTCTTC

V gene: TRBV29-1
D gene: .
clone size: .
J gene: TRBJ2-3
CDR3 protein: CSVETTSFTDTQYF
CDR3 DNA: TGCAGCGTTGAAACCACATCCTTCACAGATACGCAGTATTTT

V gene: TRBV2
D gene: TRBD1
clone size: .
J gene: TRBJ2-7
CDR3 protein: CASSALVGPLQGATYEQYF
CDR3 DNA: TGTGCCAGCAGTGCCCTCGTAGGGCCCTTACAGGGGGCCACCTACGAGCAGTACTTC

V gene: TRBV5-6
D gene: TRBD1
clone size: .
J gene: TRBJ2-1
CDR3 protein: CASSLGTGAYNEQFF
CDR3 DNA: TGTGCCAGCAGCTTGGGGACAGGGGCCTACAATGAGCAGTTCTTC

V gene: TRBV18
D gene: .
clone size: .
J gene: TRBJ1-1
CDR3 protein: CASSPAGLDTEAFF
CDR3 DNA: TGTGCCAGCTCACCGGCGGGCCTCGACACTGAAGCTTTCTTT

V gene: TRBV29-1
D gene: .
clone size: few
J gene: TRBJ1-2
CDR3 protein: CSAPGGVDGYTF
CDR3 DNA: TGCAGCGCACCCGGGGGGGTGGATGGCTACACCTTC

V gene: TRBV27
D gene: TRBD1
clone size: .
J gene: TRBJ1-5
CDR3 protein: CASSLFFGDRGHQPQHF
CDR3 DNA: TGTGCCAGCAGTTTATTTTTTGGGGACAGGGGGCATCAGCCCCAGCATTTT

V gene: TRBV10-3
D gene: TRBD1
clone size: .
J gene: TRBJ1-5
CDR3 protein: CAISEDRASNQPQHF
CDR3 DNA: TGTGCCATCAGTGAGGACAGGGCAAGCAATCAGCCCCAGCATTTT

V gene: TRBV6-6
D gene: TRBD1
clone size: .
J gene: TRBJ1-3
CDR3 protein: CASSNTGTGLGNTIYF
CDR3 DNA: TGTGCCAGCAGTAATACCGGGACAGGGCTCGGAAACACCATATATTTT

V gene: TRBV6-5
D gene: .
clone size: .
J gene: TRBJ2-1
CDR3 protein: CASSYSMDFGEQFF
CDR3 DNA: TGTGCCAGCAGTTACTCGATGGACTTCGGGGAGCAGTTCTTC

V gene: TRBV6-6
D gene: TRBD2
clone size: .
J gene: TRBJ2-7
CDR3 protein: CASSRRGDHEQYF
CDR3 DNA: TGTGCCAGCAGCCGCCGGGGGGACCACGAGCAGTACTTC

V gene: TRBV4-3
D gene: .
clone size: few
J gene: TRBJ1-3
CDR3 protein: CASSQDSSFSSGNTIYF
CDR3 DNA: TGCGCCAGCAGCCAAGACTCCTCCTTCAGCTCTGGAAACACCATATATTTT

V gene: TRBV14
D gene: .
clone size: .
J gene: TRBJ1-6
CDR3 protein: CASSHRGVGNSPLHF
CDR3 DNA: TGTGCCAGCAGCCACAGGGGTGTTGGAAATTCACCCCTCCACTTT

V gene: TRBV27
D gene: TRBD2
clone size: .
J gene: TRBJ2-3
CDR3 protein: CASSLIAGGPNTQYF
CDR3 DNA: TGTGCCAGCAGTTTAATAGCGGGGGGCCCCAATACGCAGTATTTT

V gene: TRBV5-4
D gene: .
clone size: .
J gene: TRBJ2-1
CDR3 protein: CASSPTRDSYNEQFF
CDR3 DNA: TGTGCCAGCAGCCCGACTAGGGACAGCTACAATGAGCAGTTCTTC

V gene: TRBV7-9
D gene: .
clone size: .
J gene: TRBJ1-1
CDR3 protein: CVSSRGLNTEAFF
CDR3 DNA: TGTGTCAGTTCCCGGGGATTGAACACTGAAGCTTTCTTT

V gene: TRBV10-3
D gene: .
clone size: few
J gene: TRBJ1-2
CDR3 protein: CAISGGPPSDGYTF
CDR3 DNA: TGTGCCATCAGCGGGGGACCTCCCTCGGATGGCTACACCTTC

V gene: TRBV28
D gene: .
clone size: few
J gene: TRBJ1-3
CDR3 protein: CASSLNSGTGNTIYF
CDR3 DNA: TGTGCCAGCAGCCTGAACTCCGGGACAGGAAACACCATATATTTT